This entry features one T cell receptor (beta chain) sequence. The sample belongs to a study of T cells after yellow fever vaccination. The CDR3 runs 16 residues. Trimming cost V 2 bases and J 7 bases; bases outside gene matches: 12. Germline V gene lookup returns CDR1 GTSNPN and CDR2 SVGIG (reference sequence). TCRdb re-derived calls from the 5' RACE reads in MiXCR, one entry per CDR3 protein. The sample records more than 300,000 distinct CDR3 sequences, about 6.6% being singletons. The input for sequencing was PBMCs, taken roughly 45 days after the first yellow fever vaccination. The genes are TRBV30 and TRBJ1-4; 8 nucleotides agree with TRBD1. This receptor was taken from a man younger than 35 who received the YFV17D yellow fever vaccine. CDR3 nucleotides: TGTGCCTGGAGTCCTATACAAGGACAGGGCGGTGAAAAACTGTTTTTT. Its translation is CAWSPIQGQGGEKLFF.